This T cell receptor beta chain came from a study of T cells in Graves' hyperthyroidism and ophthalmopathy. Findings and caveats of the study: Ophthalmopathy could be told apart from stable hyperthyroidism with a 13 V-J model.

Amplification targeted TCR beta CDR3 regions from RNA transcripts. RT-PCR in the first round (using the HTBI primer set) targeted the TCR CDR3. TCRdb processed the multiplex PCR reads anew with MiXCR; each CDR3 protein has one entry. This sample has about half a million distinct CDR3 sequences; approximately 25% occur once, and the top ten carry over 9%. The study excluded patients with uncontrolled infection, other autoimmune disease, pregnancy or lactation. Extraction of PBMCs used around 9.6 ml of fresh peripheral blood. CDR3 length: 16 amino acids. Germline loops: CDR1 MNHNS, CDR2 SASEGT. V shed 5 bases, J shed 4 bases, and the junction held 8 bases outside the gene matches. On this clonotype: Antigen: not known.

V gene TRBV6-1 combines with J gene TRBJ1-2; TRBD1 matches at 12 bases. Sequenced input: blood. This receptor was taken from a woman aged 25 to 39 with Graves' ophthalmopathy. CDR3 sequence reads: CASSRDRGRVTYGYTF. The CDR3 region has the DNA TGTGCCAGCAGTAGGGACAGGGGGCGCGTTACCTATGGCTACACCTTC.